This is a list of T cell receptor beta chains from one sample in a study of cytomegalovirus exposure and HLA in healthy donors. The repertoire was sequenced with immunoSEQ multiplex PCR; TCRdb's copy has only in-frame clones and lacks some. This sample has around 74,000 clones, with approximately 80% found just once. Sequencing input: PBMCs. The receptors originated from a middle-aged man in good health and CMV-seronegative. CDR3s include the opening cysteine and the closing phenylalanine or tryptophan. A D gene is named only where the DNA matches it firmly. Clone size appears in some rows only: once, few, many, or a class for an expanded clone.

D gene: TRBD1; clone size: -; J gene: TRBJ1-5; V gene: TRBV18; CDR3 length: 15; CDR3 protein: CASSPGTGANQPQHF; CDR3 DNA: TGTGCCAGCTCACCTGGGACAGGGGCCAATCAGCCCCAGCATTTT
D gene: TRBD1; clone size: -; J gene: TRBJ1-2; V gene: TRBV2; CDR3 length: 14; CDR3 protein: CASSEGYRGDGYTF; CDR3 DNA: TGTGCCAGCAGTGAGGGGTACAGGGGAGATGGCTACACCTTC
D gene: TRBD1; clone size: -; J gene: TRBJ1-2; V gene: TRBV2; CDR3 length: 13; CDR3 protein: CASAGTGSYGYTF; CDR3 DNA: TGTGCCAGCGCCGGGACAGGGTCATATGGCTACACCTTC
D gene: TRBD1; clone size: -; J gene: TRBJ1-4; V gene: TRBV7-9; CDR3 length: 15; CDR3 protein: CASSLGRQGGEKLFF; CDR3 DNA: TGTGCCAGCAGCTTGGGCCGACAGGGCGGTGAAAAACTGTTTTTT
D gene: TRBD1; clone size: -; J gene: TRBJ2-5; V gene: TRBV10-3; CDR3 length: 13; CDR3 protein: CATTRDSQETQYF; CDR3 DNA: TGTGCCACCACAAGGGACAGCCAAGAGACCCAGTACTTC
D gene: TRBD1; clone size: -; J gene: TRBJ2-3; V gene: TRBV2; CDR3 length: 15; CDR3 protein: CASSAGTDFTDTQYF; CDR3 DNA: TGTGCCAGCAGTGCAGGGACAGACTTCACAGATACGCAGTATTTT
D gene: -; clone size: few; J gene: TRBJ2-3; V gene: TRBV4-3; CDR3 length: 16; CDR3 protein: CASSQDRGGVTDTQYF; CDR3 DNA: TGCGCCAGCAGCCAAGATCGCGGCGGGGTGACAGATACGCAGTATTTT
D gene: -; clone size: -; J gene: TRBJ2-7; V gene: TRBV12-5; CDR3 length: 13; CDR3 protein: CASDGSSSYEQYF; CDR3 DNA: TGTGCTAGTGACGGGTCCAGCTCCTACGAGCAGTACTTC
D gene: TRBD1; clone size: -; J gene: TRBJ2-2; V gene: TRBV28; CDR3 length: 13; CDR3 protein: CASSSGGTGELFF; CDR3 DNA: TGTGCCAGCAGTTCAGGGGGCACCGGGGAGCTGTTTTTT
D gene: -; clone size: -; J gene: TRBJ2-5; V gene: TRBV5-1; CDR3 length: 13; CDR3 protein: CASGGQPGETQYF; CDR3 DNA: TGCGCCAGCGGCGGCCAACCGGGGGAGACCCAGTACTTC
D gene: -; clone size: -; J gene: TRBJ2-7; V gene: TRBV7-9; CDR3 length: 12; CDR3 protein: CASRQDRYEQYF; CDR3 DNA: TGTGCCAGCAGACAAGACAGGTACGAGCAGTACTTC
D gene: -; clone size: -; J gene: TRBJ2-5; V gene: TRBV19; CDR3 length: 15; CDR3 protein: CASSISSRTQETQYF; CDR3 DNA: TGTGCCAGTAGTATATCGTCGAGGACACAAGAGACCCAGTACTTC
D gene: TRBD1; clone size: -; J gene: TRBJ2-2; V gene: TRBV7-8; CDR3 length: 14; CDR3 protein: CASKGQANTGELFF; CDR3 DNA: TGTGCCAGCAAGGGACAGGCGAACACCGGGGAGCTGTTTTTT
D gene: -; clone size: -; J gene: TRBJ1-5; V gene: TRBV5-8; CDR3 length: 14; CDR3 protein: CASSFRGGDQPQHF; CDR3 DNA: TGTGCCAGCAGCTTTAGGGGGGGTGATCAGCCCCAGCATTTT
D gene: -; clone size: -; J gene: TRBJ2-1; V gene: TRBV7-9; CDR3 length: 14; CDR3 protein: CASSLVEGSLEQFF; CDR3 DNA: TGTGCCAGCAGCTTAGTGGAGGGTTCTCTTGAGCAGTTCTTC
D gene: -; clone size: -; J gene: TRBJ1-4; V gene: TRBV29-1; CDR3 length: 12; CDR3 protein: CSVEEQGEKLFF; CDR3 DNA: TGCAGCGTTGAAGAACAGGGTGAAAAACTGTTTTTT